This T cell receptor (beta chain) comes out of a study of beta chain features in type 1 diabetes. The CDR3 totals 14 residues. Per the germline V gene, CDR1 is SGHAT and CDR2 is FQNNGV. V lost 2 bases and J lost 4, with 6 bases in between. In regard to this clone: Its antigen is still unknown.

Markers CD45RO/CCR7/CD25/CD127/CD95/CD27 served to sort CD4+ naive, central memory, regulatory and stem cell-like memory cells. Every sorted population was more than 98% pure. Study observations and caveats: At VDJ recombination sites, type 1 diabetes patients had fewer insertions and more deleted nucleotides.

Reverse transcription of all isolated RNA meant that expressed TCRB transcripts were sequenced. Data came from immunoSEQ multiplex PCR; TCRdb stores just in-frame clones and leaves some out. The sample has 350,000 or so clones, 20% seen once. Sequences were obtained from naive CD4+ T cells from blood. The chain links TRBV11-2 to TRBJ2-6; no reliable D call. The clonotype was recovered from a woman in her late teens or twenties in good health. DNA of the CDR3: TGTGCCAGCAGCTTAAACACCGGGGCCAACGTCCTGACTTTC. Encoded protein: CASSLNTGANVLTF.